This T cell receptor beta chain came from a study of blood T cell repertoires in COVID-19. For the study at large: The study drew acute and convalescent COVID-19 samples from the United States, Italy and Spain.

Recovered status applied to Cohort 3 donors who had two consecutive negative PCRs. It also applied to those with clearance or with symptom resolution. The CDR3 sequence is 15 residues long. V lost 2 bases, J lost 4 bases, and 7 bases stayed unmatched. Per germline, CDR1 MNHEY and CDR2 SVGAGI. Sequencing was performed with immunoSEQ multiplex PCR; in TCRdb, only in-frame clones are kept and a portion is missing. The sample includes about 320,000 clones, about nine tenths seen only once; the top ten take 2.6%. The TCR was taken from a man aged 55 to 70 who had recovered from COVID-19. The material sequenced was PBMCs or T cells enriched from blood (not recorded which). The V call is TRBV6-5, the J call TRBJ1-2; 7 positions agree with TRBD1. This chain's CDR3 is CASSYKRQGGYGYTF. The CDR3 coding sequence is TGTGCCAGCAGTTACAAAAGACAGGGCGGCTATGGCTACACCTTC.